This is a list of T cell receptor beta chains from one sample in a study of blood T cell repertoires in COVID-19. The protocol was immunoSEQ multiplex PCR, while the TCRdb copy is restricted to in-frame clones and leaves out a portion. Seen here are approximately 250,000 clones, around nine tenths observed once, and the top ten hold 10% to 15%. What was sequenced was peripheral blood. The source is a woman in her 70s with COVID-19, enrolled during active disease. CDR3s include the opening cysteine and the closing phenylalanine or tryptophan. The D gene is left open where the match is weak. The size field is filled for only some rows; it gives once, few, many or a size class.

v_call	cdr3_length	d_call	j_call	clone_size	cdr3_nt	cdr3_aa
TRBV5-6	12	NA	TRBJ2-5	once	TGTGCCAGCAGCTTGCCCCTGGAGACCCAGTACTTC	CASSLPLETQYF
TRBV19	13	NA	TRBJ2-3	NA	TGTGCCAGTAGTATGCAGGTCTCAGATACGCAGTATTTT	CASSMQVSDTQYF
TRBV6-4	15	NA	TRBJ2-3	NA	TGTGCCAGCAGTGGACAGCCGGGCGGCACAGATACGCAGTATTTT	CASSGQPGGTDTQYF
TRBV7-8	13	NA	TRBJ1-2	NA	TGTGCCAGCAGCGGCGGGGGGATATATGGCTACACCTTC	CASSGGGIYGYTF
TRBV5-6	17	NA	TRBJ1-2	NA	TGTGCCAGCAGCCCTGCGAATTCAGGAACGGGGTACTATGGCTACACCTTC	CASSPANSGTGYYGYTF
TRBV24-1	16	TRBD1	TRBJ1-2	NA	TGTGCCACCAGTGATTCGCCGGGACAGGGGGACTATGGCTACACCTTC	CATSDSPGQGDYGYTF
TRBV19	15	TRBD2	TRBJ2-7	NA	TGTGCCAGTAGTATAGGAAGCGGGGGACAATACGAGCAGTACTTC	CASSIGSGGQYEQYF
TRBV7-2	15	TRBD2	TRBJ2-5	NA	TGTGCCAGCAGCTTATTTGCGGGGGGCAGGGAGACCCAGTACTTC	CASSLFAGGRETQYF
TRBV11-3	18	TRBD1	TRBJ2-7	once	TGTGCCAGCAGCTTAGCTGAGGGGGCCGTTTATCGTCCCTACGAGCAGTACTTC	CASSLAEGAVYRPYEQYF
TRBV19	16	TRBD2	TRBJ2-1	NA	TGTGCCAGTAGTATTTCGGGACTAGCGGAAAACAATGAGCAGTTCTTC	CASSISGLAENNEQFF
TRBV15	13	TRBD1	TRBJ2-7	NA	TGTGCCACCGACCGGGACAGGGGCAACGAGCAGTACTTC	CATDRDRGNEQYF
TRBV2	12	TRBD1	TRBJ2-1	many	TGTGCCAGCAGCCTAGGGGACAGGGAGCAGTTCTTC	CASSLGDREQFF
TRBV20-1	11	NA	TRBJ2-1	NA	TGCAGTGCCTTACTAAGGGGTTGGCAGTTCTTC	CSALLRGWQFF
TRBV24-1	16	NA	TRBJ2-1	NA	TGTGCCACCAGTGATTTCTCCGGGGTCGGGGACAATGAGCAGTTCTTC	CATSDFSGVGDNEQFF
TRBV25-1	15	NA	TRBJ1-1	NA	TGTGCCAGCAGTGAATATAACAGCATGAACACTGAAGCTTTCTTT	CASSEYNSMNTEAFF
TRBV19	14	NA	TRBJ1-2	NA	TGTGCCAGTAGTAAACAGGTCACTAACTATGGCTACACCTTC	CASSKQVTNYGYTF
TRBV19	14	TRBD2	TRBJ2-4	NA	TGTGCCAGCAGAATCGCGGGGGGCCTCGACATTCAGTACTTC	CASRIAGGLDIQYF
TRBV2	14	NA	TRBJ2-5	NA	TGTGCCAGCAGTGAATGGGGGGGCCGAGAGACCCAGTACTTC	CASSEWGGRETQYF
TRBV28	13	TRBD1	TRBJ1-2	NA	TGTGCCAGCGGGACAGCCGCAGCCTATGGCTACACCTTC	CASGTAAAYGYTF
TRBV9	13	TRBD1	TRBJ2-7	few	TGTGCCAGCAGCGCGGACAGGGGCTACGAGCAGTACTTC	CASSADRGYEQYF
TRBV14	15	TRBD1	TRBJ1-5	NA	TGTGCCAGCAGCCAAGATTCGGCAGGGGGGCAGCCCCAGCATTTT	CASSQDSAGGQPQHF
TRBV12-5	14	NA	TRBJ2-3	NA	TGTGCTAGTGGTCCGAGGACTGGGACAGATACGCAGTATTTT	CASGPRTGTDTQYF
TRBV7-2	14	NA	TRBJ1-4	NA	TGTGCCAGCAGCTTAGATGCGGCGGGTGAAAAACTGTTTTTT	CASSLDAAGEKLFF
TRBV5-1	13	TRBD1	TRBJ1-2	NA	TGCGCCAGCAGCTGGGACAGGGGAGAGGGCTACACCTTC	CASSWDRGEGYTF
TRBV7-2	15	NA	TRBJ2-1	NA	TGTGCCAGCAGCTTAGAAGGGGGGGGACGCAGTGAGCAGTTCTTC	CASSLEGGGRSEQFF
TRBV27	14	NA	TRBJ1-2	NA	TGTGCCAGCAGTATCGACAGGAAAACTCATGGCTACACCTTC	CASSIDRKTHGYTF
TRBV24-1	13	NA	TRBJ1-2	few	TGTGCCACCAGTGCTTCGTCTTACTATGGCTACACCTTC	CATSASSYYGYTF
TRBV5-1	14	NA	TRBJ1-3	NA	TGCGCCAGCAGCGCCCTAGGTGGGGGAAACACCATATATTTT	CASSALGGGNTIYF
TRBV27	16	TRBD2	TRBJ2-2	NA	TGTGCCAGCAGTTTATCGAGTAGCGGGGCCACCGGGGAGCTGTTTTTT	CASSLSSSGATGELFF
TRBV10-3	11	TRBD1	TRBJ2-7	once	TGTGCCATGGGACAGAGCTACGAGCAGTACTTC	CAMGQSYEQYF
TRBV5-6	17	TRBD1	TRBJ2-7	NA	TGTGCCAGCAGCTTGGCAAAATCGGGACAGGGTTCCTACGAGCAGTACTTC	CASSLAKSGQGSYEQYF
TRBV7-2	13	NA	TRBJ1-5	NA	TGTGCCAGCAGCGCCGGGACTAATCAGCCCCAGCATTTT	CASSAGTNQPQHF
TRBV25-1	13	NA	TRBJ1-1	NA	TGTGCCAGCAAAAGAGGCAAGGACACTGAAGCTTTCTTT	CASKRGKDTEAFF
TRBV6-2/TRBV6-3	14	NA	TRBJ1-2	NA	TGTGCCAGCAGCCGTAGTAGCCAAACTTATGGCTACACCTTC	CASSRSSQTYGYTF
TRBV5-1	15	NA	TRBJ2-7	NA	TGCGCCAGCAGTCAAAACCTAATAATGACCTACGAGCAGTACTTC	CASSQNLIMTYEQYF
TRBV6-6	14	NA	TRBJ1-3	once	TGTGCCAGCAGTTACGGAGGGCTAATAGACACCATATATTTT	CASSYGGLIDTIYF
TRBV4-3	15	NA	TRBJ2-3	many	TGCGCCAGCAGCCAAGATGGAGTCAGCACAGATACGCAGTATTTT	CASSQDGVSTDTQYF
TRBV29-1	16	TRBD2	TRBJ2-5	few	TGCAGCATCCCCCGGGCTAGCGGGGGGGCGGGAGAGACCCAGTACTTC	CSIPRASGGAGETQYF
TRBV18	13	NA	TRBJ1-2	NA	TGTGCCAGCTCACCCAGTGAGCGGTATGGCTACACCTTC	CASSPSERYGYTF
TRBV9	15	TRBD1	TRBJ2-7	NA	TGTGCCAGCAGCGCTAGGACAGGGCCTCCTTACGAGCAGTACTTC	CASSARTGPPYEQYF
TRBV30	12	NA	TRBJ2-3	NA	TGTGCCTGGACCGGCGCCAGGATCACGCAGTATTTT	CAWTGARITQYF
TRBV4-1	13	TRBD1	TRBJ2-1	NA	TGCGCCAGCAGCCAGAGGACAGGGGATGAGCAGTTCTTC	CASSQRTGDEQFF
TRBV28	11	NA	TRBJ2-3	once	TGTGCCAGCAGCATCACAGATACGCAGTATTTT	CASSITDTQYF
TRBV28	13	NA	TRBJ1-2	NA	TGTGCCAGCAGTTTACTGACCAGGGATGGCTACACCTTC	CASSLLTRDGYTF
TRBV13	12	NA	TRBJ1-6	NA	TGTGCCAGCAGTCTAGGGGATTCACCCCTCCACTTT	CASSLGDSPLHF
TRBV27	13	NA	TRBJ1-6	few	TGTGCCAGCAGTTCGGGATACCGCTCACCCCTCCACTTT	CASSSGYRSPLHF
TRBV10-3	13	NA	TRBJ2-5	NA	TGTGCCATCGGGGCGGGGTGGTCGGAGACCCAGTACTTC	CAIGAGWSETQYF
TRBV24-1	16	TRBD1	TRBJ2-1	NA	TGTGCCACCAGTGATTTGCGGACAGGGGGGGTCAATGAGCAGTTCTTC	CATSDLRTGGVNEQFF
TRBV28	14	NA	TRBJ1-1	NA	TGTGCCAGCAGTTTTGAGAGCATGAACACTGAAGCTTTCTTT	CASSFESMNTEAFF
TRBV10-3	13	TRBD1	TRBJ2-7	NA	TGTGTATCCGGGACAGGATGGGGGTACGAGCAGTACTTC	CVSGTGWGYEQYF
TRBV19	17	TRBD1	TRBJ1-2	NA	TGTGCCAGTAGTATCTTATCGTCGGACAGGCCCCGTACGGTCTACACCTTC	CASSILSSDRPRTVYTF
TRBV12-5	13	TRBD2	TRBJ2-1	once	TGTGCTAGTGGAGTAGCGGGGGGGAATGAGCAGTTCTTC	CASGVAGGNEQFF
TRBV30	13	TRBD1	TRBJ1-5	NA	TGTGCCTGGAGAGGGGGCAGCAATCAGCCCCAGCATTTT	CAWRGGSNQPQHF